The next 25 T cell receptor delta chains were all read from a single sample in a study of Vδ1+ human thymocytes (dated by TCRdb to between 2017 and 2018). Sequencing used an Illumina MiSeq. RNA extraction was performed with the RNeasy mini kit, and reverse transcription was done with Superscript III. To generate the CDR3 amplicons, a multiplex PCR was run using pooled V-gene forward primers together with a constant-region reverse primer that carried Illumina adaptor overhangs. TCRdb called clones anew from the public reads via CATT; matching DNA rows were later pooled. Present in this sample are 70,000 to 90,000 delta-chain clones, around 34% of which were seen just once. The ten largest account for 0.2% to 0.3% of the sample. Paper-wide results and their limitations: In contrast to oligoclonal peripheral blood repertoires, thymic TRG and TRD repertoires appeared to be highly polyclonal with Gaussian CDR3 length distributions.

Antigens for these TCRs are unknown. The material sequenced was Vdelta1+ gamma-delta thymocytes from the thymus. The meaning of the sample's cell subset or site label: FACS-sorted CD3+ TCRalphabeta- TCRVdelta1+ TCRVdelta2- thymocytes. The receptors stem from a boy under two years old who had congenital heart surgery.

This clone occurred a few times. The V and J genes are TRDV1 and TRDJ1; 11 bases map to TRDD3. The CDR3 runs 22 residues. Germline V CDR1 and CDR2: TSWWSYY, QGS. J lost 0 bases, V lost 1 base, and 19 bases had no gene match. The CDR3 sequence is CALGEPCTNPMGDTGYTDKLIF. CDR3 bases: TGTGCTCTTGGGGAACCCTGTACGAACCCTATGGGGGATACGGGGTACACCGATAAACTCATCTTT.

The genes are TRDV1 and TRDJ1; D is possibly TRDD3 (5 bases). CDR3 length equals 19 residues. V was cut by 3 bases and J by 0 bases, with 23 bases left in between. In germline, CDR1 is TSWWSYY, CDR2 QGS. CDR3 residues: CALGDPGASTWGYTDKLIF. Written as DNA, the CDR3 is TGTGCTCTTGGGGACCCCGGTGCATCGACGTGGGGTTACACCGATAAACTCATCTTT.

The chain uses TRDV1 and TRDJ1; the D gene is possibly TRDD3 (6 bases). Germline CDR1 is TSWWSYY and CDR2 is QGS. This CDR3 spans 21 amino acids. Trimming took 2 bases from V and 1 from J, leaving 29 bases between them. The CDR3 here is CALGESFPPCEGIGCTDKLIF. CDR3 in DNA: TGTGCTCTTGGGGAATCGTTTCCCCCGTGTGAGGGGATTGGTTGCACCGATAAACTCATCTTT.

This clone appeared a few times. The V and J genes are TRDV1 and TRDJ1, with a possible D match to TRDD2 (6 bases). V gave up 4 bases and J gave up 7 bases, with 22 bases separating them. This CDR3 is built from 16 residues. CDR1 TSWWSYY and CDR2 QGS come from the germline V gene. CDR3 protein: CALGGPSPLPGGKLIF. CDR3 sequence (DNA): TGTGCTCTTGGGGGTCCTTCCCCGCTCCCAGGCGGTAAACTCATCTTT.

Only a few counts were recorded for this clone. The genes are TRDV1 and TRDJ1; 8 bases are a match to TRDD3. This CDR3 contains 22 residues. Germline loops: CDR1 TSWWSYY, CDR2 QGS. Germline trimming cut 1 base from V and 0 bases from J; bases unmatched to any gene: 22. The CDR3 DNA follows: TGTGCTCTTGGGGAACCGTCGTTCCTAACCTACTGGGGGGGCTTATACACCGATAAACTCATCTTT. Protein: CALGEPSFLTYWGGLYTDKLIF.

V usage is TRDV1 and J usage is TRDJ1; 9 bases line up with TRDD3. Germline CDR1 reads TSWWSYY; CDR2 reads QGS. Germline trimming cut 0 bases from V and 4 bases from J; bases unmatched to any gene: 21. The CDR3 is 21 amino acids. CDR3 sequence (DNA): TGTGCTCTTGGGGAACTAGAGCGTACTGGGGGAAGGGGAGAATCAAGCGATAAACTCATCTTT. Protein product: CALGELERTGGRGESSDKLIF.

This clone was picked up a small number of times. The chain is built from TRDV1 and TRDJ1, with D possibly TRDD3 on 7 matching bases. CDR3 size: 21 residues. Between the trimmed V and J ends, which lost 0 bases and 0 bases, there was a span of 26 bases. Germline values: CDR1 TSWWSYY, CDR2 QGS. CDR3: CALGELRSYFLHWGNTDKLIF. The CDR3 nucleotides read TGTGCTCTTGGGGAACTACGCTCCTACTTCCTCCACTGGGGAAACACCGATAAACTCATCTTT.

V is TRDV1 and J is TRDJ1, with D possibly matching TRDD3 (6 bases). CDR1 TSWWSYY and CDR2 QGS come from the germline V gene. This CDR3 region has 17 residues. With 1 base removed from V and 7 bases from J, the gap between germline ends came to 22 bases. CDR3 protein: CALGEQIPYLVLGKLIF. The CDR3 nucleotides read TGTGCTCTTGGGGAACAGATTCCGTACCTCGTACTGGGTAAACTCATCTTT.

A remark on this clone: The same CDR3 also results from other DNA sequences found in this sample. This chain joins TRDV1 and TRDJ1, with TRDD2 identical over 7 bases. CDR3 size: 19 residues. Germline V gene data show CDR1 as TSWWSYY and CDR2 as QGS. V lost 1 base, J lost 0 bases, and 14 bases stayed unmatched. The CDR3 DNA reads as TGTGCTCTTGGGGAACCCCGTTCCTACCCCGCTCCGAACACCGATAAACTCATCTTT. Amino acids: CALGEPRSYPAPNTDKLIF.

This clone was counted a few times. V usage is TRDV1 and J usage is TRDJ1, with 9 positions matching TRDD3. The germline V gene encodes CDR1 TSWWSYY and CDR2 QGS. J was trimmed by 0 bases and V by 2 bases; bases with no gene match: 31. CDR3 length: 25 residues. The CDR3 loop reads CALGEDPYFPYGWGMPTAYTDKLIF. CDR3 DNA sequence: TGTGCTCTTGGGGAAGATCCCTATTTCCCCTACGGCTGGGGGATGCCAACGGCTTACACCGATAAACTCATCTTT.

Only a few counts were recorded for this clone. The chain recombines TRDV1 with TRDJ1; 10 bases map to TRDD3. V trimming: 3 bases; J trimming: 0 bases; junction bases outside the gene matches: 25. The CDR3 is 23 amino acids. The germline V gene has CDR1 TSWWSYY and CDR2 QGS. The CDR3 DNA sequence: TGTGCTCTTGGGGACCTCTCATTTCTCACGGGGGATACGACCTCGCCTTACACCGATAAACTCATCTTT. It is translated as CALGDLSFLTGDTTSPYTDKLIF.

With respect to this clone: Distinct nucleotide sequences in the sample also encode this CDR3. The chain combines TRDV1 with TRDJ1; the D is unclear. CDR3 size: 17 residues. V lost 1 base and J lost 0, with 15 bases in between. Germline loops: CDR1 TSWWSYY, CDR2 QGS. This CDR3 is CALGEPTRRAYTDKLIF. The CDR3 coding sequence is TGTGCTCTTGGGGAACCCACCCGTAGGGCGTACACCGATAAACTCATCTTT.

In its sample, this clone was seen once. Other DNA sequences in this sample translate to the same CDR3. The chain couples TRDV1 to TRDJ1, with D possibly being TRDD2 (6 bases). Trimming took 3 bases from V and 4 from J, leaving 21 bases between them. CDR1 TSWWSYY and CDR2 QGS come from the germline V gene. CDR3 length: 17 amino acids. CDR3 sequence (DNA): TGTGCTCTTGGGGATATTCCTAGGGACCTGGGAGGCGATAAACTCATCTTT. Its translation is CALGDIPRDLGGDKLIF.

The chain combines TRDV1 with TRDJ1, with no clear D. Germline CDR1 reads TSWWSYY; CDR2 reads QGS. V lost 2 bases and J lost 0, with 16 bases in between. The CDR3 consists of 17 residues. CDR3 residues: CALGEDPPPPHTDKLIF. CDR3 DNA sequence: TGTGCTCTTGGGGAAGATCCTCCTCCCCCGCACACCGATAAACTCATCTTT.

The genes are TRDV1 and TRDJ1; 9 positions agree with TRDD3. Germline CDR1 reads TSWWSYY; CDR2 reads QGS. This CDR3 spans 23 amino acids. J was trimmed by 0 bases and V by 0 bases; bases with no gene match: 23. CDR3 loop: CALGELLPFRMTGGTHYTDKLIF. The CDR3 DNA is TGTGCTCTTGGGGAACTCCTCCCATTCCGGATGACTGGGGGAACTCACTACACCGATAAACTCATCTTT.

This chain connects TRDV1 to TRDJ1, with TRDD3 matching 11 bases. V gave up 0 bases and J gave up 0 bases; unmatched junction bases: 9. This CDR3 comprises 19 residues. The germline gives CDR1 TSWWSYY, CDR2 QGS. The CDR3 loop reads CALGELIDGGYVYTDKLIF. CDR3 nucleotide sequence: TGTGCTCTTGGGGAACTGATAGATGGGGGATACGTGTACACCGATAAACTCATCTTT.

The chain links TRDV1 to TRDJ1; D remains ambiguous. Germline V lookup: CDR1 TSWWSYY, CDR2 QGS. The V and J ends lost 0 bases and 0 bases respectively, with 11 bases between them. The CDR3 has 16 residues. CDR3 sequence reads: CALGELLPHDTDKLIF. The CDR3 DNA reads TGTGCTCTTGGGGAACTACTGCCCCACGACACCGATAAACTCATCTTT.

In its sample, this clone was seen once. This chain joins TRDV1 and TRDJ1, with TRDD3 identical over 7 bases. CDR1 and CDR2 (germline): TSWWSYY, QGS. The CDR3 spans 18 residues. Trimming at V came to 5 bases and at J to 0 bases, leaving 15 bases not matched to a gene. CDR3 in amino acids: CALGQTSQYWGHTDKLIF. CDR3 nucleotide sequence: TGTGCTCTTGGGCAAACTAGCCAGTACTGGGGCCACACCGATAAACTCATCTTT.

The chain recombines TRDV1 with TRDJ1; the match to TRDD2 covers 9 bases. The germline V gene has CDR1 TSWWSYY and CDR2 QGS. This CDR3 spans 17 amino acids. Unmatched junction bases numbered 12, after V lost 4 bases and J lost 3 bases. CDR3 protein: CALGALAFLQRADKLIF. In DNA, the CDR3 is TGTGCTCTTGGGGCCTTGGCCTTCCTACAACGAGCCGATAAACTCATCTTT.

The V and J genes are TRDV1 and TRDJ1; no reliable D call. From germline, CDR1 is TSWWSYY and CDR2 QGS. V dropped 5 bases and J dropped 3 bases, with 16 bases sitting between them. The CDR3 spans 15 residues. The CDR3 here is CALGNPPIRPDKLIF. The CDR3 bases are TGTGCTCTTGGGAATCCCCCCATTCGACCCGATAAACTCATCTTT.

The chain joins TRDV1 to TRDJ1; 7 nucleotides agree with TRDD2. The CDR3 has 18 residues. Per germline, CDR1 TSWWSYY and CDR2 QGS. With 6 bases clipped from V and 0 bases from J, the junction kept 16 bases outside the gene matches. CDR3 in DNA: TGTGCTCTTGGTGGTACTTCCTATGAGGGGTTGTACACCGATAAACTCATCTTT. Protein sequence: CALGGTSYEGLYTDKLIF.

The chain is built from TRDV1 and TRDJ1; 13 bases are a match to TRDD3. The J segment lost 0 bases and the V segment lost 3 bases, leaving 22 bases of the junction unmatched. Germline lookup yields CDR1 TSWWSYY and CDR2 QGS. CDR3 length: 23 amino acids. Here the CDR3 DNA reads TGTGCTCTTGGGGAGGGCCCTCGTCATGGTTACTGGGGGATACGCGGCTACACCGATAAACTCATCTTT. It codes for CALGEGPRHGYWGIRGYTDKLIF.

This clone was recorded a few times. This rearrangement joins TRDV1 to TRDJ1; D remains unclear. The length of the CDR3 is 14 residues. V was shortened by 2 bases and J by 4 bases, with 11 bases between the two germline ends. CDR1 TSWWSYY and CDR2 QGS come from the germline V gene. The CDR3 DNA sequence: TGTGCTCTTGGGGAAAAACTACCCATCGATAAACTCATCTTT. Translation gives CALGEKLPIDKLIF.

The chain uses TRDV1 and TRDJ1; 11 bases are a match to TRDD3. Germline lookup yields CDR1 TSWWSYY and CDR2 QGS. Trimming cost V 0 bases and J 10 bases; bases outside gene matches: 19. The CDR3 has 19 amino acids. The CDR3 region has the DNA TGTGCTCTTGGGGAACTCGGTCCTTACCCGCCTGGGGGATACTTTATACTCATCTTT. Its translation is CALGELGPYPPGGYFILIF.

The sample holds a few counts of this clone. This chain joins TRDV1 and TRDJ1; 13 positions agree with TRDD3. The CDR3 consists of 18 residues. Unmatched junction bases numbered 14, after V lost 4 bases and J lost 6 bases. The germline CDR1 and CDR2 sequences are TSWWSYY and QGS. CDR3 amino acids: CALGADYPLLGDTYKLIF. In DNA, the CDR3 is TGTGCTCTTGGGGCAGACTACCCACTACTGGGGGATACGTATAAACTCATCTTT.